The next 17 T cell receptor beta chains were all read from a single sample in a study of T cells expressing NK-cell markers. TCRdb reprocessed the 5' RACE reads and keeps a single row for each CDR3 protein, giving no DNA. In all, the sample yields about 440,000 distinct CDR3 sequences. The sample was blood T cells: a sorted CD56 or NKG2C T cell subset, CD4+ or CD8+ T cells, or bulk PBMC T cells (not recorded which). These receptor sequences come from a woman aged 18 to 75 in good health.

The genes are TRBV5-6 and TRBJ2-7. Per the germline V gene, CDR1 is SGHDT and CDR2 is YYEEEE. CDR3 length: 13 residues. The CDR3 loop is CASSFRRYYEQYF. Together with reference TRBV5-6 and TRBJ2-7, the CDR3 gives the full variable domain: DAGVTQSPTHLIKTRGQQVTLRCSPKSGHDTVSWYQQALGQGPQFIFQYYEEEERQRGNFPDRFSGHQFPNYSSELNVNALLLGDSALYLCASSFRRYYEQYFGPGTRLTVT.

The V and J genes are TRBV6-5 and TRBJ2-2; the D gene TCRdb calls, TRBD1, cannot be checked with no DNA. The CDR3 length is 17 residues. Germline V CDR1 and CDR2: MNHEY, SVGAGI. The CDR3 spells CASSYARGGARTGELFF.

V is TRBV20-1 and J is TRBJ1-2. The germline gives CDR1 DFQATT, CDR2 SNEGSKA (reference sequence). CDR3 length equals 13 residues. The CDR3 sequence is CSARDTANYGYTF.

The V and J genes are TRBV6-4 and TRBJ2-4; TCRdb selects TRBD1, and the lack of DNA leaves this call unchecked. The CDR3 spans 15 residues. The germline gives CDR1 MRHNA, CDR2 SNTAGT. CDR3 in amino acids: CASSRPGLAKNIQYF.

This chain connects TRBV24-1 to TRBJ2-2; the D call from TCRdb, TRBD1, cannot be confirmed without DNA. The germline V gene has CDR1 KGHDR and CDR2 SFDVKD. This CDR3 spans 14 amino acids. The CDR3 is CATRTGSNTGELFF.

The chain couples TRBV6-1 to TRBJ1-5. Germline V gene data show CDR1 as MNHNS and CDR2 as SASEGT. The CDR3 is 13 residues long. The CDR3 loop is CASNHFRCQVQHF.

The V call is TRBV6-1, the J call TRBJ1-1; TCRdb's D call, TRBD1, is unchecked because there is no DNA. This CDR3 spans 15 amino acids. Germline V gene lookup returns CDR1 MNHNS and CDR2 SASEGT. The CDR3 region is CASRRQDPLNTEAFF.

This rearrangement joins TRBV5-1 to TRBJ2-3; TCRdb's D gene call, TRBD1, goes unchecked for lack of DNA. The CDR3 runs 16 residues. The germline gives CDR1 SGHRS, CDR2 YFSETQ. The chain's CDR3 is CASSLRSQRTTDTQYF. Variable domain in full (rest from reference TRBV5-1 and TRBJ2-3): KAGVTQTPRYLIKTRGQQVTLSCSPISGHRSVSWYQQTPGQGLQFLFEYFSETQRNKGNFPGRFSGRQFSNSRSEMNVSTLELGDSALYLCASSLRSQRTTDTQYFGPGTRLTVL.

The chain has TRBV9 and TRBJ1-2; the TCRdb D gene call, TRBD1, has no DNA to confirm it. CDR1 is SGDLS, CDR2 YYNGEE, per germline. The CDR3 contains 13 residues. Here the CDR3 reads CASSVGGPYGYTF.

The chain combines TRBV7-2 with TRBJ1-2; TCRdb selects TRBD1, and the lack of DNA leaves this call unchecked. Germline V gives CDR1 SGHTA, CDR2 FQGNSA. The CDR3 spans 15 residues. This chain's CDR3 is CASRPPGQGDYGYTF.

J is TRBJ2-1 and V is TRBV7-3; TCRdb's D call, TRBD1, is unchecked because there is no DNA. Looked up from germline, CDR1 is SGHTA and CDR2 is FQGTGA. The CDR3 has 13 amino acids. The CDR3 spells CASSLTQGAEQFF.

The genes are TRBV25-1 and TRBJ2-1; TCRdb lists TRBD2, though no DNA is available to test this call. The CDR3 has 18 residues. CDR1 and CDR2 (germline): MGHDK, SYGVNS. This CDR3 is CASSSRLGSWSVGNEQFF.

V gene TRBV10-2 combines with J gene TRBJ2-2; the TCRdb D gene call, TRBD1, has no DNA to confirm it. The CDR3 contains 16 residues. The germline V gene encodes CDR1 WSHSY and CDR2 SAAADI. CDR3 amino acids: CASIVSGATNTGELFF.

The chain has TRBV15 and TRBJ2-2; TCRdb's D call, TRBD1, is unchecked because there is no DNA. The germline CDR1 and CDR2 sequences are LNHNV and YYDKDF (reference sequence). The CDR3 runs to 15 residues. CDR3 region: CATGYWVGATGELFF.

This rearrangement joins TRBV3-1 to TRBJ2-3; TCRdb names TRBD1, which stays unverified in the absence of DNA. In germline, CDR1 is LGHDT, CDR2 YNNKEL (reference sequence). This CDR3 contains 15 residues. The CDR3 loop is CASSQGQVDTDTQYF.

The gene calls are TRBV6-2 or TRBV6-3 and TRBJ2-7; no DNA is available, so the TRBD2 call from TCRdb remains unchecked. Germline CDR1 is MNHEY and CDR2 is SVGEGT. This CDR3 is built from 14 residues. CDR3 residues: CASGPGLNPYEQYF.

This chain links TRBV10-3 with TRBJ2-7. Germline assignment: CDR1 ENHRY and CDR2 SYGVKD. This CDR3 is built from 15 residues. CDR3 protein: CAISESAGVSYEQYF.